This T cell receptor (beta chain) was profiled in a study of read filtering for tumor transcriptome and immune sequencing. Across the study: Eight or nine patients were R-ISS I, 16 were R-ISS II, more than five were R-ISS III. DNase treatment preceded whole-transcriptome library preparation.

This CDR3 region has 16 residues. Germline CDR1 is SGHRS and CDR2 is YFSETQ. Only a few counts were recorded for this clonotype. Antigen: not known. One end of the junction does not line up with germline, which may come from a read error. Molecular barcoded adaptors covering alpha/delta and beta/gamma chains were used on approximately 400 ng RNA. MiXCR, applied by TCRdb to the reads, yields one record per CDR3 protein. The sample carries over 35,000 distinct CDR3 sequences, roughly 13% recorded once. General study points: RNA-seq captured clonotypes less deeply and reliably than IR-seq. Single-read clonotypes: about 83% of IR-seq clonotypes (around 3.4% of reads), 65% to 75% of RNA-seq clonotypes (roughly 49% of reads).

The V call is TRBV5-1, the J call TRBJ2-1; perhaps TRBD1 as D (7 bases). Sample: a population of CD138-negative cells sorted from bone marrow. The sequence was obtained from a donor at least 40 years old with multiple myeloma. The DNA of the CDR3 is TGTGCCAGCAGCTTTCTGGCGGGACAGTTCTACAATGAGCAGTTCTTC. It translates to CASSFLAGQFYNEQFF.